The 23 T cell receptor beta chains listed next were all sequenced from one sample in a study of T cell responses to AZD1222 COVID-19 vaccine. The data were produced by immunoSEQ multiplex PCR, yet TCRdb's version contains in-frame clones alone and is incomplete. This sample has about 150,000 clones; more than 90% occur once, and the top ten carry over 15%. This specimen was peripheral blood, taken on day 0 of AZD1222 vaccination. These receptors were obtained from an adult in good health.

The rearrangement links TRBV11-3 to TRBJ1-2, with a tentative D call TRBD1 (5 bases). V lost 5 bases, J lost 0 bases, and 16 bases lay in between. The CDR3 contains 16 residues. CDR1 is SGHNT and CDR2 is YENEEA in the germline V gene. The CDR3 bases are TGTGCCAGCAGCCCTTCGACAGTACCGACTAACTATGGCTACACCTTC. Translation gives CASSPSTVPTNYGYTF.

The chain combines TRBV5-1 with TRBJ2-3; D is possibly TRBD2 (6 bases). CDR1 and CDR2 from the germline V gene are SGHRS and YFSETQ. CDR3 size: 17 residues. The V gene lost 4 bases and the J gene lost 0 bases, with 18 bases spanning the gap. CDR3 bases: TGCGCCAGCAGCCCTGGTGGGAGGCTCACTAGCACAGATACGCAGTATTTT. This encodes CASSPGGRLTSTDTQYF.

V gene TRBV12-3 or TRBV12-4 combines with J gene TRBJ1-6; D may be TRBD1 (5 bases). This CDR3 region has 13 residues. V was cut by 3 bases and J by 10 bases, with 10 bases left in between. The CDR3 here is CASSFGQGSPLHF. The CDR3 DNA sequence: TGTGCCAGCAGTTTCGGCCAGGGCTCACCCCTCCACTTT.

This clone was seen a handful of times. Distinct nucleotide sequences in the sample also encode this CDR3. The genes are TRBV7-9 and TRBJ1-4; TRBD1 is a possible D gene (5 bases). Trimming left V 1 base short and J 8 bases short, with 11 bases between. The CDR3 covers 14 residues. CDR1 is SEHNR, CDR2 FQNEAQ, per germline (reference sequence). The CDR3 region is CASSLGQGGEKLFF. The CDR3 coding sequence is TGTGCCAGCAGCTTAGGGCAGGGAGGAGAAAAACTGTTTTTT.

The gene calls are TRBV7-9 and TRBJ1-1, with no clear D. The length of the CDR3 is 11 residues. V was cut by 3 bases and J by 5 bases, with 4 bases left in between. Germline loops: CDR1 SEHNR, CDR2 FQNEAQ (reference sequence). The CDR3 bases are TGTGCCAGCAGCTTTCAAACTGAAGCTTTCTTT. Translated: CASSFQTEAFF.

V usage is TRBV12-3 or TRBV12-4 and J usage is TRBJ2-7, with D unclear. Trimming took 2 bases from V and 2 from J, leaving 4 bases between them. The CDR3 length is 12 residues. The CDR3: CASSLLPYEQYF. The CDR3 DNA reads as TGTGCCAGCAGTTTATTGCCCTACGAGCAGTACTTC.

CDR3 region: CASSMGWRTEAFF. The CDR3 nucleotides are TGTGCCAGTAGTATGGGGTGGAGGACTGAAGCTTTCTTT. The chain links TRBV19 to TRBJ1-1; no clear D. The V end lost 3 bases, the J end lost 5 bases, and 10 bases lay between the germline ends. The CDR3 runs 13 residues. Germline values: CDR1 LNHDA, CDR2 SQIVND (reference sequence).

The V gene is TRBV11-2, the J gene TRBJ2-1; D possibly corresponds to TRBD2 (6 bases). Trimming removed 3 bases from V and 4 bases from J, with 10 bases in between. The length of the CDR3 is 14 residues. Per germline, CDR1 SGHAT and CDR2 FQNNGV. The DNA for the CDR3 is TGTGCCAGCAGCTTGGAGGGATTTTACAATGAGCAGTTCTTC. Its translation is CASSLEGFYNEQFF. The full variable domain, in which reference TRBV11-2 and TRBJ2-1 provide the parts outside the CDR3, is EAGVAQSPRYKIIEKRQSVAFWCNPISGHATLYWYQQILGQGPKLLIQFQNNGVVDDSQLPKDRFSAERLKGVDSTLKIQPAKLEDSAVYLCASSLEGFYNEQFFGPGTRLTVL.

The chain carries TRBV5-6 and TRBJ1-1; 7 bases agree with TRBD1. The V segment lost 4 bases and the J segment 5 bases; nucleotides outside the gene matches: 14. The CDR3 contains 16 residues. Germline V lookup: CDR1 SGHDT, CDR2 YYEEEE. The CDR3 spells CASSPEQTGYGTEAFF. In DNA, the CDR3 is TGTGCCAGCAGCCCCGAGCAGACAGGGTACGGGACTGAAGCTTTCTTT.

The chain combines TRBV7-9 with TRBJ1-4; 7 nucleotides agree with TRBD1. The CDR3 has 14 residues. CDR1 is SEHNR and CDR2 is FQNEAQ in the germline V gene (reference sequence). Unmatched junction bases numbered 3, after V lost 5 bases and J lost 3 bases. Here the CDR3 DNA reads TGTGCCAGCAGCCGGGACAGCGCTAATGAAAAACTGTTTTTT. This codes for CASSRDSANEKLFF.

This chain connects TRBV30 to TRBJ1-2; the match to TRBD1 covers 10 bases. In germline, CDR1 is GTSNPN, CDR2 SVGIG (reference sequence). V shed 7 bases and J 8 bases; nucleotides not matched to a gene: 10. The CDR3 covers 13 residues. CDR3 bases: TGTGCCTACCTCCGGGACAGGGGATGGGGCTACACCTTC. It encodes CAYLRDRGWGYTF.

The V and J genes are TRBV10-3 and TRBJ1-5; tentatively, D is TRBD1 (5 bases). V was trimmed by 5 bases and J by 7 bases, leaving 15 bases between them. Looked up from germline, CDR1 is ENHRY and CDR2 is SYGVKD. This CDR3 comprises 14 residues. The CDR3 nucleotides read TGTGCCATCAGTAAGGCAGCGAGGGGACAGCCCCAGCATTTT. Residues: CAISKAARGQPQHF.

This chain uses TRBV28 with TRBJ1-5; no firm D call. Germline V lookup: CDR1 MDHEN, CDR2 SYDVKM. The CDR3 spans 15 residues. Between the trimmed V and J ends, which lost 6 bases and 9 bases, there was a span of 21 bases. CDR3 region: CASRNRVVGPGPQHF. In DNA, the CDR3 is TGTGCCAGCAGGAACCGGGTCGTAGGCCCGGGGCCCCAGCATTTT.

The genes are TRBV15 and TRBJ1-1, with D maybe TRBD1 (5 bases). Trimming took 0 bases from V and 4 from J, leaving 12 bases between them. Germline CDR1 and CDR2: LNHNV and YYDKDF (reference sequence). CDR3 length: 15 amino acids. The CDR3 DNA reads as TGTGCCACCAGCAGAGATGTAGGGAGGGGCACTGAAGCTTTCTTT. This gives the protein CATSRDVGRGTEAFF.

The chain has TRBV19 and TRBJ2-6; no definite D call. CDR3 size: 16 residues. Trimming left V 2 bases short and J 2 bases short, with 10 bases between. Germline V gene data show CDR1 as LNHDA and CDR2 as SQIVND (reference sequence). The CDR3 reads CASSIRKAPGANVLTF. The CDR3 nucleotides are TGTGCCAGTAGTATACGTAAGGCGCCTGGGGCCAACGTCCTGACTTTC.

The rearrangement uses TRBV5-1 and TRBJ2-2, with 9 bases identical to TRBD1. Looked up from germline, CDR1 is SGHRS and CDR2 is YFSETQ. The CDR3 is made up of 17 amino acids. V lost 1 base to trimming and J lost 6 bases; unmatched junction nucleotides: 10. The CDR3 protein is CASSLQTGQGNPGELFF. The CDR3 DNA sequence: TGCGCCAGCAGCTTGCAAACGGGACAGGGAAACCCCGGGGAGCTGTTTTTT.

The J gene is TRBJ1-6, the V gene TRBV7-6; the D gene is possibly TRBD1 (5 bases). V lost 3 bases and J 0 bases, leaving 15 bases between the germline ends. CDR3 length equals 18 residues. Germline CDR1 SGHVS, CDR2 FNYEAQ. The CDR3 is CASSLMGRASSYNSPLHF. CDR3 DNA: TGTGCCAGCAGCTTGATGGGCAGGGCCAGCTCCTATAATTCACCCCTCCACTTT. The variable domain in full, completed from reference TRBV7-6 and TRBJ1-6, reads GAGVSQSPRYKVTKRGQDVALRCDPISGHVSLYWYRQALGQGPEFLTYFNYEAQQDKSGLPNDRFSAERPEGSISTLTIQRTEQRDSAMYRCASSLMGRASSYNSPLHFGNGTRLTVT.

J is TRBJ1-2 and V is TRBV5-1, with 8 bases aligning to TRBD1. The CDR3 length is 14 residues. V lost 5 bases and J lost 4; bases outside the gene matches: 7. Germline lookup yields CDR1 SGHRS and CDR2 YFSETQ. CDR3 nucleotide sequence: TGCGCCAGCAGTGACGGACAGGGAGGCTATGGCTACACCTTC. This encodes CASSDGQGGYGYTF. Supplemented by reference TRBV5-1 and TRBJ1-2, the full variable domain reads KAGVTQTPRYLIKTRGQQVTLSCSPISGHRSVSWYQQTPGQGLQFLFEYFSETQRNKGNFPGRFSGRQFSNSRSEMNVSTLELGDSALYLCASSDGQGGYGYTFGSGTRLTVV.

The V call is TRBV6-5, the J call TRBJ1-3; D might be TRBD1 (6 bases). Trimming removed 6 bases from V and 5 bases from J, with 14 bases in between. Germline V gene data show CDR1 as MNHEY and CDR2 as SVGAGI. There are 14 residues in the CDR3. The CDR3 protein is CASRPGTLRNTIYF. The DNA for the CDR3 is TGTGCCAGCAGGCCAGGGACACTCCGAAACACCATATATTTT.

This clone appeared once. The chain joins TRBV18 to TRBJ1-4; TRBD1 is a possible D gene (5 bases). CDR3 size: 15 residues. The germline gives CDR1 KGHSH, CDR2 LQKENI. Deletions cut 2 bases from V and 7 bases from J, with 14 bases between. The CDR3 sequence is CASSPGSQGGEKLFF. CDR3 nucleotide sequence: TGTGCCAGCTCACCAGGGAGCCAGGGAGGTGAAAAACTGTTTTTT.

This rearrangement joins TRBV19 to TRBJ1-5, with D hard to call. The CDR3 runs 18 residues. V was clipped by 4 bases and J by 0 bases, with 19 bases between them. CDR1 LNHDA and CDR2 SQIVND come from the germline V gene (reference sequence). This chain's CDR3 is CASSTLAVGSYSNQPQHF. CDR3 nucleotide sequence: TGTGCCAGTAGTACGTTGGCAGTAGGAAGTTATAGCAATCAGCCCCAGCATTTT. The full variable domain, rest sourced from reference TRBV19 and TRBJ1-5, is DGGITQSPKYLFRKEGQNVTLSCEQNLNHDAMYWYRQDPGQGLRLIYYSQIVNDFQKGDIAEGYSVSREKKESFPLTVTSAQKNPTAFYLCASSTLAVGSYSNQPQHFGDGTRLSIL.

For the CDR3, the DNA is TGTGCCAGCAGTGGAGGGGGCAGCCACACTGAAGCTTTCTTT. Its protein is CASSGGGSHTEAFF. This sequence joins TRBV2 and TRBJ1-1, with 7 bases identical to TRBD1. Trimming cost V 4 bases and J 3 bases; bases outside gene matches: 5. Per the germline V gene, CDR1 is SNHLY and CDR2 is FYNNEI. This CDR3 comprises 14 residues. Filled out from reference TRBV2 and TRBJ1-1, the complete variable domain reads EPEVTQTPSHQVTQMGQEVILRCVPISNHLYFYWYRQILGQKVEFLVSFYNNEISEKSEIFDDQFSVERPDGSNFTLKIRSTKLEDSAMYFCASSGGGSHTEAFFGQGTRLTVV.

The chain employs TRBV4-3 and TRBJ2-6; D is unclear. Germline V gives CDR1 LGHNA, CDR2 YSLEER. The CDR3 totals 17 residues. V was trimmed by 1 base and J by 3 bases, leaving 13 bases between them. Here the CDR3 reads CASSQGPILFGANVLTF. CDR3 coding DNA: TGCGCCAGCAGCCAAGGCCCCATTCTATTTGGGGCCAACGTCCTGACTTTC.